This note documents a single T cell receptor beta chain sequence. The sample originates from a study of blood T cell repertoires in COVID-19. Background on the study: Samples taken during acute and convalescent COVID-19 were collected in the United States, Italy and Spain.

Profiled with immunoSEQ multiplex PCR; TCRdb holds only in-frame clones, not every one. The sample holds about 100,000 clones, approximately 88% seen once. Germline CDR1 and CDR2: SEHNR and FQNEAQ (reference sequence). CDR3 length: 14 residues. The ends lost 5 bases at V and 0 bases at J; junction bases unmatched: 3. The sequencing input was peripheral blood. The source is a human donor in a cohort sampled during active COVID-19. V is TRBV7-9 and J is TRBJ1-1, with 7 bases identical to TRBD1. The CDR3 here is CASSLGQVNTEAFF. CDR3 nucleotide sequence: TGTGCCAGCAGCCTCGGACAGGTGAACACTGAAGCTTTCTTT. The complete variable domain, with remaining parts taken from reference TRBV7-9 and TRBJ1-1, reads DTGVSQNPRHKITKRGQNVTFRCDPISEHNRLYWYRQTLGQGPEFLTYFQNEAQLEKSRLLSDRFSAERPKGSFSTLEIQRTEQGDSAMYLCASSLGQVNTEAFFGQGTRLTVV.